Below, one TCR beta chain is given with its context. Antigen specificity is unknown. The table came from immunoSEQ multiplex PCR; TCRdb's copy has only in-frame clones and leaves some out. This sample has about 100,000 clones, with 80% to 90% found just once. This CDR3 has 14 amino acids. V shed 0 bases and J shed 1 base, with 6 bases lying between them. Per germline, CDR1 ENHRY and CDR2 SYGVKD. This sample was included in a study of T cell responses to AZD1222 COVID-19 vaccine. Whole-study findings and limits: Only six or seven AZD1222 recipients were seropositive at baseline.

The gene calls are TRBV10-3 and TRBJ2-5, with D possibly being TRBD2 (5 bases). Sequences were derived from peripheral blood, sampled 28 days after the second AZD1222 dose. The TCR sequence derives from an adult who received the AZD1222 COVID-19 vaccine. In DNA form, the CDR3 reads TGTGCCATCAGTGAGTCCCTAGCCCAAGAGACCCAGTACTTC. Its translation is CAISESLAQETQYF.